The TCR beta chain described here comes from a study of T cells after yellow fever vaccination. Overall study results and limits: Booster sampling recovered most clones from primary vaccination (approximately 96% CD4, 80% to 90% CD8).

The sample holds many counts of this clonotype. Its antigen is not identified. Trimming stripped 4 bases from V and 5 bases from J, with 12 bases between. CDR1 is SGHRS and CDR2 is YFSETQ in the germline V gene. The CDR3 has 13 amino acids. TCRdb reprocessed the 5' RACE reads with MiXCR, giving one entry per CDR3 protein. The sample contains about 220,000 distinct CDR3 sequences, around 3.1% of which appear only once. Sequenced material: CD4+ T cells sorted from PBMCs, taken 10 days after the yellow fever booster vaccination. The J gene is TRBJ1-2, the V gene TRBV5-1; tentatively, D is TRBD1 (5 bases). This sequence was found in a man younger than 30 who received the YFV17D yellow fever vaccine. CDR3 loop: CASSPADRYGYTF. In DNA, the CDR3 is TGCGCCAGCAGCCCCGCTGACAGATATGGCTACACCTTC.